The clone carrying this T cell receptor (beta chain) is a singleton in its sample. This CDR3 has 14 residues. Between the trimmed V and J ends, which lost 6 bases and 1 base, there was a span of 12 bases. From germline, CDR1 is LNHDA and CDR2 SQIVND (reference sequence). Per the original methods: For nucleated cells, counts were estimated from reference gene primer amplification. Sequenced by immunoSEQ multiplex PCR; TCRdb stores in-frame clones only, minus some. V, J and clone size were drawn from that table, and D and trimming were deduced from the DNA. The profile shows roughly 100,000 clones, more than 85% of them singletons. This sample is part of a study of blood T cell repertoires in COVID-19. Turning to the study itself: There were acute and convalescent COVID-19 samples, and they came from the United States, Italy and Spain. In each case, the material was cDNA or gDNA derived from T cells, B-cell-depleted T cells, or PBMCs.

The genes are TRBV19 and TRBJ1-1, with a tentative D call TRBD1 (6 bases). The specimen was peripheral blood. The sequence was obtained from a man aged 18 to 30 with acute or convalescent COVID-19. CDR3 loop: CASSSGTQNTEAFF. In nucleotides, the CDR3 is TGTGCCAGTAGCTCCGGGACACAGAACACTGAAGCTTTCTTT.